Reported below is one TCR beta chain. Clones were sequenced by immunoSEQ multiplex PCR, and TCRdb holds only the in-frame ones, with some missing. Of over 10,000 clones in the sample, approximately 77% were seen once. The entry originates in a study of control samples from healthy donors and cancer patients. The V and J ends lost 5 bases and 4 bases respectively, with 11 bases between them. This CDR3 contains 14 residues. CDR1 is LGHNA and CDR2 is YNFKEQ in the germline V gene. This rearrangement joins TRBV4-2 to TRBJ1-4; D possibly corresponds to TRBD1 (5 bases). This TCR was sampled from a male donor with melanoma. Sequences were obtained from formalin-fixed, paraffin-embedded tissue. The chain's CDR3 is CASSGTLVNEKLFF. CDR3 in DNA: TGTGCCAGCAGCGGGACCTTGGTTAATGAAAAACTGTTTTTT.